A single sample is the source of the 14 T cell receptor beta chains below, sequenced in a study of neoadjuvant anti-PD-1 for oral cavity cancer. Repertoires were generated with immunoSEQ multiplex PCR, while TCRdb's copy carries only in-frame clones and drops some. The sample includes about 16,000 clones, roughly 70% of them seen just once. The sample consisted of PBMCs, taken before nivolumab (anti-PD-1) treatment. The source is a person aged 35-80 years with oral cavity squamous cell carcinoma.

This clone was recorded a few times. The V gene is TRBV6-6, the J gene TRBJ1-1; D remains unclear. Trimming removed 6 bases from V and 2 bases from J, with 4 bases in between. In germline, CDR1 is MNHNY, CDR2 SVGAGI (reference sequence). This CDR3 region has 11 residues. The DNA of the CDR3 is TGTGCCAGCAGAAGTAACACTGAAGCTTTCTTT. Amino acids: CASRSNTEAFF.

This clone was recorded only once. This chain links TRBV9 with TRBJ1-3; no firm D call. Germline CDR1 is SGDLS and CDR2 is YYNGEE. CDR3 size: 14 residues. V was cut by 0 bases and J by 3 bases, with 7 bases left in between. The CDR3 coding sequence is TGTGCCAGCAGCGTAGCTTTTCTTGGAAACACCATATATTTT. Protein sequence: CASSVAFLGNTIYF.

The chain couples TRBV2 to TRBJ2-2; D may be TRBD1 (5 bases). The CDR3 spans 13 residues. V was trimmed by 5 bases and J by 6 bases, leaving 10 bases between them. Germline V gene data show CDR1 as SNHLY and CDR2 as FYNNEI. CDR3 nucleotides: TGTGCCAGCAGTCAAGACAGCTCCGGGGAGCTGTTTTTT. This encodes CASSQDSSGELFF. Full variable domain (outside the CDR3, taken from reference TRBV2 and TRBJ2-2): EPEVTQTPSHQVTQMGQEVILRCVPISNHLYFYWYRQILGQKVEFLVSFYNNEISEKSEIFDDQFSVERPDGSNFTLKIRSTKLEDSAMYFCASSQDSSGELFFGEGSRLTVL.

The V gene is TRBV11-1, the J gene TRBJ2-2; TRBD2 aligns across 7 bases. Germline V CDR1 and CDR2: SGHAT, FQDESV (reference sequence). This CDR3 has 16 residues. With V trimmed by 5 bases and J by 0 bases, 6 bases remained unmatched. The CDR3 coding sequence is TGTGCCAGCAGCAAAGAGGGACTACCGAACACCGGGGAGCTGTTTTTT. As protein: CASSKEGLPNTGELFF.

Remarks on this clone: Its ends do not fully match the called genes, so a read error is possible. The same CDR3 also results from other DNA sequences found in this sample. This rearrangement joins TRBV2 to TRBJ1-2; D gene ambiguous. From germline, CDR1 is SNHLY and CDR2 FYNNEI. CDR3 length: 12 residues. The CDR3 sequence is CASSEWVYGYTF. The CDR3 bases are TGTGCCAGCAGTGAATGGGTCTATGGTTACACCTTC. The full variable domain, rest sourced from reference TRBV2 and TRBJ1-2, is EPEVTQTPSHQVTQMGQEVILRCVPISNHLYFYWYRQILGQKVEFLVSFYNNEISEKSEIFDDQFSVERPDGSNFTLKIRSTKLEDSAMYFCASSEWVYGYTFGSGTRLTVV.

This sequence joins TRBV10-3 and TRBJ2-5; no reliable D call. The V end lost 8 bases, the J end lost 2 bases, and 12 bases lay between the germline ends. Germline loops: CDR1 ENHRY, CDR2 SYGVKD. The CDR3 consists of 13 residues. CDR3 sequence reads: CAIALNLQETQYF. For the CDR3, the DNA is TGTGCCATCGCATTGAACCTACAAGAGACCCAGTACTTC.

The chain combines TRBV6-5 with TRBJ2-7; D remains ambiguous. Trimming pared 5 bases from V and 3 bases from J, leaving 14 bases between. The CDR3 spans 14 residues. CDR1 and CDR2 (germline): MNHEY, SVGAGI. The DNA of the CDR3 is TGTGCCAGCAGTCCCGAGGTTGGGGTCTACGAGCAGTACTTC. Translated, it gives CASSPEVGVYEQYF.

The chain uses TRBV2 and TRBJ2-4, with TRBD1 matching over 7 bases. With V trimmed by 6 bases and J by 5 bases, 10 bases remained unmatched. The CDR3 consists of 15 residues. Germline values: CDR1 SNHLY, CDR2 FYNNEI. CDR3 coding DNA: TGTGCCAGCAGGAGACAGGGCGGTTTAGAAAACATTCAGTACTTC. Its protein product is CASRRQGGLENIQYF.

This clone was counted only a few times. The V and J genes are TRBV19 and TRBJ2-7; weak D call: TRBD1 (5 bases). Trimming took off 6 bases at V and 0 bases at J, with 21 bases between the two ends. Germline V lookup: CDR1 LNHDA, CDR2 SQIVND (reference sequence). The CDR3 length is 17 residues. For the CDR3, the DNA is TGTGCCAGTAGCCATTCAACCTGGGCAGGGCCCTCCTACGAGCAGTACTTC. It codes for CASSHSTWAGPSYEQYF.

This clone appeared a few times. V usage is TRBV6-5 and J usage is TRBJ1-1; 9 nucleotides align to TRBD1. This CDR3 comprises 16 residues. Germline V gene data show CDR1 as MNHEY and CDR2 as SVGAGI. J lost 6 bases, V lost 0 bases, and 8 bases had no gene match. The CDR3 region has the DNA TGTGCCAGCAGTTACTCGGCCACAGGGGGCAGGGCTGAAGCTTTCTTT. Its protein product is CASSYSATGGRAEAFF.

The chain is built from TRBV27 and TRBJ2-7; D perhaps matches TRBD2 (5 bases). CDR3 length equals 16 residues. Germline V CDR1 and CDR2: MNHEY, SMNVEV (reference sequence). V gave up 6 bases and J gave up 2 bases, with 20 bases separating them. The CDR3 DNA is TGTGCCAGCAGGGGATCGCCTAAAGGAGGTCCCTACGAGCAGTACTTC. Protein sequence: CASRGSPKGGPYEQYF.

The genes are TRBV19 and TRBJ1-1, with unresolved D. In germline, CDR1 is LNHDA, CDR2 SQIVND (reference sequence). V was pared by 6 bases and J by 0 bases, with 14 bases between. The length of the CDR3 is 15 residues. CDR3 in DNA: TGTGCCAGTAGCCATGTCAGGTCACTGAACACTGAAGCTTTCTTT. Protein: CASSHVRSLNTEAFF.

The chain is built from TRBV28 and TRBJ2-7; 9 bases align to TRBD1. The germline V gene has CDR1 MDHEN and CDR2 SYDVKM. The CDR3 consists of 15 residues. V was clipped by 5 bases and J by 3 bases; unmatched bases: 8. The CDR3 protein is CASSVTGGPYYEQYF. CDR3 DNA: TGTGCCAGCAGTGTCACAGGGGGCCCTTACTACGAGCAGTACTTC.

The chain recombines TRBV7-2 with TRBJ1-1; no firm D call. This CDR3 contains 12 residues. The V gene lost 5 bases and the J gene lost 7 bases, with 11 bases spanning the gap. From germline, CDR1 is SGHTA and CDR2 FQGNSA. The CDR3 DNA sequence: TGTGCCAGCAGCCGTAAAACGATTGAAGCTTTCTTT. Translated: CASSRKTIEAFF.